The 18 T cell receptor beta chains below come from one sample, sequenced in a study of blood T cell repertoires in COVID-19. Data came from immunoSEQ multiplex PCR; TCRdb stores just in-frame clones and leaves some out. The sample carries about 160,000 clones, about four fifths recorded once. What was sequenced was PBMCs or T cells enriched from blood (not recorded which). The receptors derive from a woman aged 55-69 years who had recovered from COVID-19.

This sequence joins TRBV19 and TRBJ1-1; D gene ambiguous. There are 14 residues in the CDR3. Germline V lookup: CDR1 LNHDA, CDR2 SQIVND (reference sequence). Trimming cost V 3 bases and J 0 bases, with 8 bases left between them. The CDR3 loop reads CASSIEGMNTEAFF. In DNA form, the CDR3 reads TGTGCCAGTAGTATCGAGGGAATGAACACTGAAGCTTTCTTT.

This clone was detected once. The DNA of the CDR3 is TGCGCCAGCCGGAGAGACAGGGACGCCTACGAGCAGTACTTC. It yields the protein CASRRDRDAYEQYF. The chain couples TRBV10-2 to TRBJ2-7; 7 bases align to TRBD1. Germline V CDR1 and CDR2: WSHSY, SAAADI. CDR3 length equals 14 residues. V dropped 8 bases and J dropped 2; count of bases not matched to a gene: 9.

The chain joins TRBV4-1 to TRBJ1-2; D unclear. The CDR3 totals 13 residues. Germline V gene lookup returns CDR1 MGHRA and CDR2 YSYEKL. V lost 1 base to trimming and J lost 2 bases, with 5 bases between them. This CDR3 is CASSQVGNYGYTF. CDR3 DNA: TGCGCCAGCAGCCAAGTCGGGAACTATGGCTACACCTTC.

This chain connects TRBV27 to TRBJ2-7; 8 nucleotides agree with TRBD2. The J segment lost 4 bases and the V segment lost 6 bases, leaving 5 bases of the junction unmatched. The CDR3 runs to 13 residues. The germline CDR1 and CDR2 sequences are MNHEY and SMNVEV (reference sequence). CDR3 sequence reads: CASRKSGGYEQYF. The CDR3 DNA reads TGTGCCAGCAGAAAAAGCGGGGGATACGAGCAGTACTTC.

This clone was counted once. This rearrangement joins TRBV6-1 to TRBJ1-5; possible D gene TRBD1, 6 bases. Trimming left V 2 bases short and J 1 base short, with 15 bases between. The CDR3 is 17 amino acids. From germline, CDR1 is MNHNS and CDR2 SASEGT. CDR3 sequence reads: CASSEYRASGSNQPQHF. The CDR3 coding sequence is TGTGCCAGCAGTGAATACAGGGCTAGTGGAAGCAATCAGCCCCAGCATTTT.

The chain is built from TRBV11-3 and TRBJ2-1; TRBD2 matches at 8 bases. After removal of 0 bases from V and 12 bases from J, the junction contained 7 bases not matched to a gene. The germline V gene encodes CDR1 SGHNT and CDR2 YENEEA. The CDR3 is 14 amino acids. DNA for the CDR3: TGTGCCAGCAGCTTAGAAGCGGGGGCGGGTAGGCAGTTCTTC. Translation gives CASSLEAGAGRQFF. The complete variable domain, with remaining parts taken from reference TRBV11-3 and TRBJ2-1, reads EAGVVQSPRYKIIEKKQPVAFWCNPISGHNTLYWYLQNLGQGPELLIRYENEEAVDDSQLPKDRFSAERLKGVDSTLKIQPAELGDSAVYLCASSLEAGAGRQFFGPGTRLTVL.

This clone was observed a few times. The chain couples TRBV15 to TRBJ2-2; D gene ambiguous. Trimming cost V 1 base and J 5 bases, with 5 bases left between them. This CDR3 spans 13 amino acids. Germline-derived CDR1 and CDR2 are LNHNV and YYDKDF (reference sequence). The CDR3 loop is CATSRAGTGELFF. The CDR3 bases are TGTGCCACCAGCAGAGCAGGTACCGGGGAGCTGTTTTTT.

The chain combines TRBV9 with TRBJ2-7; 9 bases are shared with TRBD1. Germline loops: CDR1 SGDLS, CDR2 YYNGEE. The ends lost 0 bases at V and 2 bases at J; junction bases unmatched: 6. CDR3 size: 16 residues. CDR3 protein: CASSVDAGQGTYEQYF. CDR3 nucleotides: TGTGCCAGCAGCGTAGACGCTGGACAGGGGACCTACGAGCAGTACTTC.

The CDR3 region has the DNA TGTGCCAGCAGCTTAGCTCTAGCGGGGGGTAGGGAGCAGTACTTC. The encoded protein is CASSLALAGGREQYF. This chain uses TRBV7-2 with TRBJ2-7, with TRBD2 matching over 11 bases. J lost 7 bases, V lost 0 bases, and 5 bases had no gene match. This CDR3 region has 15 residues. CDR1 is SGHTA and CDR2 is FQGNSA in the germline V gene.

The chain uses TRBV19 and TRBJ1-1, with D tentatively TRBD1 (6 bases). The germline gives CDR1 LNHDA, CDR2 SQIVND (reference sequence). The CDR3 contains 14 residues. The V and J ends lost 7 bases and 4 bases respectively, with 16 bases between them. The CDR3 coding sequence is TGTGCCAGTACGGCAGGGGAAAGGCGCACTGAAGCTTTCTTT. Its protein is CASTAGERRTEAFF.

The CDR3: CASSPGTGSYEQYF. The CDR3 coding sequence is TGCGCCAGCAGCCCCGGGACAGGGTCTTACGAGCAGTACTTC. The chain uses TRBV5-1 and TRBJ2-7, with TRBD1 identical over 9 bases. Germline values: CDR1 SGHRS, CDR2 YFSETQ. CDR3 size: 14 residues. Germline trimming cut 4 bases from V and 4 bases from J; bases unmatched to any gene: 6.

V usage is TRBV7-3 and J usage is TRBJ2-6; D is ambiguous. V dropped 3 bases and J dropped 1 base, with 4 bases sitting between them. Per the germline V gene, CDR1 is SGHTA and CDR2 is FQGTGA. The CDR3 totals 14 residues. CDR3 coding DNA: TGTGCCAGCAGCTTTTCGTCTGGGGCCAACGTCCTGACTTTC. Protein product: CASSFSSGANVLTF.

V is TRBV7-8 and J is TRBJ1-4; no definite D call. The CDR3 loop spans 13 amino acids. V gave up 2 bases and J gave up 5 bases, with 6 bases separating them. From germline, CDR1 is SGHVS and CDR2 FQNEAQ. The CDR3 DNA follows: TGTGCCAGCAGCTTACCTCGGAATGAAAAACTGTTTTTT. Its protein is CASSLPRNEKLFF.

The chain is built from TRBV27 and TRBJ2-2, with 11 bases aligning to TRBD2. V lost 3 bases and J lost 4; bases outside the gene matches: 1. There are 15 residues in the CDR3. Germline V CDR1 and CDR2: MNHEY, SMNVEV (reference sequence). This CDR3 reads CASSFLAGGTGELFF. The CDR3 DNA is TGTGCCAGCAGTTTTCTAGCGGGGGGCACCGGGGAGCTGTTTTTT.

The chain carries TRBV4-1 and TRBJ1-6; TRBD1 is a possible D gene (6 bases). There are 16 residues in the CDR3. Germline loops: CDR1 MGHRA, CDR2 YSYEKL. V was shortened by 4 bases and J by 5 bases, with 15 bases between the two germline ends. CDR3 bases: TGCGCCAGCAGCCCCAGGGGTTCGGGGAATAATTCACCCCTCCACTTT. Translated: CASSPRGSGNNSPLHF.

DNA of the CDR3: TGTGCCAGTAGTATCAGTGAGGGGGCTGGTCAGCCCCAGCATTTT. Its translation: CASSISEGAGQPQHF. The chain couples TRBV19 to TRBJ1-5; 7 nucleotides match TRBD1. With V trimmed by 3 bases and J by 6 bases, 8 bases remained unmatched. Germline V CDR1 and CDR2: LNHDA, SQIVND (reference sequence). The CDR3 is 15 amino acids.

This clone was found a few times. V is TRBV24-1 and J is TRBJ2-5; 12 bases match TRBD2. V was pared by 9 bases and J by 13 bases, with 8 bases of the junction left unmatched. The CDR3 extends over 12 amino acids. The germline gives CDR1 KGHDR, CDR2 SFDVKD. This CDR3 reads CATPRLAGALYF. The CDR3 DNA is TGTGCCACCCCGCGACTAGCGGGGGCCTTGTACTTC.

The chain uses TRBV11-2 and TRBJ2-3; D not certain. The CDR3 sequence is 11 residues long. V lost 6 bases to trimming and J lost 3 bases, with 4 bases between them. CDR1 and CDR2 (germline): SGHAT, FQNNGV. In nucleotides, the CDR3 is TGTGCCAGCAGTTCAACAGATACGCAGTATTTT. Protein product: CASSSTDTQYF.